The 10 T cell receptor beta chains listed next were all sequenced from one sample in a study of blood T cell repertoires in COVID-19. The protocol was immunoSEQ multiplex PCR, while the TCRdb copy is restricted to in-frame clones and leaves out a portion. The sample includes 120,000 or so clones, 70% to 80% of them seen just once. The specimen was peripheral blood. These TCRs come from a man aged 35-49 years with active or convalescent COVID-19.

The chain uses TRBV3-1 (or the pseudogene TRBV3-2) and TRBJ2-1; D possibly corresponds to TRBD2 (6 bases). The V gene lost 1 base and the J gene lost 8 bases, with 12 bases spanning the gap. The CDR3 runs 14 residues. Germline CDR1 and CDR2: LGHDT and YNNKEL (reference sequence). CDR3 sequence: CASSQGLAMYEQFF. CDR3 in DNA: TGTGCCAGCAGCCAAGGGCTAGCGATGTATGAGCAGTTCTTC.

The J gene is TRBJ1-1, the V gene TRBV5-1, with D possibly matching TRBD1 (5 bases). Deletions cut 4 bases from V and 5 bases from J, with 15 bases between. The germline V gene encodes CDR1 SGHRS and CDR2 YFSETQ. The CDR3 length is 14 residues. This CDR3 reads CASSPGGRVTEAFF. The DNA for the CDR3 is TGCGCCAGCAGCCCCGGTGGCAGGGTGACTGAAGCTTTCTTT. Variable domain in full (rest from reference TRBV5-1 and TRBJ1-1): KAGVTQTPRYLIKTRGQQVTLSCSPISGHRSVSWYQQTPGQGLQFLFEYFSETQRNKGNFPGRFSGRQFSNSRSEMNVSTLELGDSALYLCASSPGGRVTEAFFGQGTRLTVV.

This sequence joins TRBV5-4 and TRBJ2-3; 12 nucleotides agree with TRBD2. The germline CDR1 and CDR2 sequences are SGHNT and YYREEE (reference sequence). The CDR3 runs 19 residues. The trim removed 0 bases at V and 2 bases at J, leaving 10 bases unmatched. CDR3 sequence reads: CASSLGLAGAGGATDTQYF. As DNA, the CDR3 is TGTGCCAGCAGCTTGGGACTAGCGGGGGCGGGAGGGGCCACAGATACGCAGTATTTT.

In this sample, this clone turned up many times. The rearrangement links TRBV12-5 to TRBJ1-4; D gene unclear. Germline values: CDR1 LGHNT, CDR2 FRNRAP. Trimming took 2 bases from V and 10 from J, leaving 11 bases between them. The CDR3 totals 13 residues. CDR3 DNA sequence: TGTGCTAGTGGTTTGACCGGGGATGGAAAACTGTTTTTT. Its protein product is CASGLTGDGKLFF.

This clone has only a few counts. The chain joins TRBV19 to TRBJ1-4; D might be TRBD1 (5 bases). CDR3 size: 15 residues. Germline lookup yields CDR1 LNHDA and CDR2 SQIVND (reference sequence). Deletions cut 7 bases from V and 8 bases from J, with 20 bases between. As DNA, the CDR3 is TGTGCCAGTACCCCGGGTCCCCCGAAGGGGGAAAAACTGTTTTTT. Amino acids: CASTPGPPKGEKLFF.

This clone was recorded many times. This sequence joins TRBV3-1 (or the pseudogene TRBV3-2) and TRBJ2-7, with a tentative D call TRBD2 (7 bases). The germline V and J ends were trimmed by 1 base and 7 bases, with 14 bases remaining between them. There are 14 residues in the CDR3. Germline loops: CDR1 LGHDT, CDR2 YNNKEL (reference sequence). The DNA for the CDR3 is TGTGCCAGCAGCCAAGCGGGGGGCGAGAGGGAGCAGTACTTC. Its translation: CASSQAGGEREQYF.

The rearrangement joins TRBV5-1 to TRBJ2-1, with TRBD2 matching 9 bases. Per germline, CDR1 SGHRS and CDR2 YFSETQ. After removal of 7 bases from V and 5 bases from J, the junction contained 4 bases not matched to a gene. The CDR3 has 13 amino acids. The chain's CDR3 is CASSRTSDNEQFF. CDR3 DNA: TGCGCCAGCTCCCGGACTAGCGACAATGAGCAGTTCTTC.

This clone was seen a handful of times. V usage is TRBV2 and J usage is TRBJ2-1, with D maybe TRBD2 (6 bases). V was trimmed by 6 bases and J by 8 bases, leaving 11 bases between them. This CDR3 region has 12 residues. The germline gives CDR1 SNHLY, CDR2 FYNNEI. Here the CDR3 reads CASSPSVDEQFF. CDR3 DNA: TGTGCCAGCAGCCCTAGCGTCGATGAGCAGTTCTTC.

The chain recombines TRBV5-1 with TRBJ2-3; possibly TRBD2 for D (6 bases). Trimming stripped 3 bases from V and 0 bases from J, with 11 bases between. CDR1 is SGHRS, CDR2 YFSETQ, per germline. CDR3 length: 15 residues. In DNA, the CDR3 is TGCGCCAGCAGCTCCAGGGACTTCAGCACAGATACGCAGTATTTT. It translates to CASSSRDFSTDTQYF.

The rearrangement uses TRBV4-1 and TRBJ1-1, with 9 bases lining up with TRBD1. Germline V gene data show CDR1 as MGHRA and CDR2 as YSYEKL. The CDR3 runs to 15 residues. Trimming removed 3 bases from V and 4 bases from J; junction bases left unmatched: 6. CDR3 region: CASSHAWTGVTEAFF. In nucleotides, the CDR3 is TGCGCCAGCAGCCATGCCTGGACAGGGGTCACTGAAGCTTTCTTT.